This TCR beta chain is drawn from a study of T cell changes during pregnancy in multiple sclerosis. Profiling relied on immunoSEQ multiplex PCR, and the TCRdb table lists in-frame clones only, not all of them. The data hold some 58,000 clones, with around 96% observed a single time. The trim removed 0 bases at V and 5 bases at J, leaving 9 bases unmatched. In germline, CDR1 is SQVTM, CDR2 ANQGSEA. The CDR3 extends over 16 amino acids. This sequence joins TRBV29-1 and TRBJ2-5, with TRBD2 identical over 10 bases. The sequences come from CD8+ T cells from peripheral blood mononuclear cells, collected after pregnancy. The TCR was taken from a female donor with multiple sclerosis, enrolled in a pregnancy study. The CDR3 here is CSVEDRQREGRETQYF. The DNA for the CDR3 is TGCAGCGTTGAAGATCGGCAGCGGGAGGGCCGTGAGACCCAGTACTTC.